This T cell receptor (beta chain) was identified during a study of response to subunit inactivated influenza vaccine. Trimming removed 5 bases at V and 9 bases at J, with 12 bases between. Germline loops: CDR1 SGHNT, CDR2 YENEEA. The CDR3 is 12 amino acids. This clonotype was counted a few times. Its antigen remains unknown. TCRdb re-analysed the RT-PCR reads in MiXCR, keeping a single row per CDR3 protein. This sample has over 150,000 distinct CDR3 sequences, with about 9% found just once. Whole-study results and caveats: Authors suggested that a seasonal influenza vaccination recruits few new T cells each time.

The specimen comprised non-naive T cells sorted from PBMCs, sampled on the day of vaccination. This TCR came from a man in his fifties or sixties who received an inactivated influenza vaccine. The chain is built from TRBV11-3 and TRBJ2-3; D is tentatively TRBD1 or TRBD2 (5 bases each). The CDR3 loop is CASSRDGSTQYF. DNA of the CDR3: TGTGCCAGCAGCAGGGACGGCAGCACGCAGTATTTT.